This TCR beta chain was sequenced for a study of T cell responses to AZD1222 COVID-19 vaccine. Broader study findings: Clonal diversity may have been underestimated, and the donors were mostly white British, with more females than males. Of spike-specific TCRs, nearly half reportedly target regions left unmutated in variants. The repertoires were collected only after the peak T cell response.

The germline V and J ends were trimmed by 1 base and 4 bases, with 7 bases remaining between them. The CDR3 consists of 13 residues. Germline lookup yields CDR1 SGHNT and CDR2 YYREEE (reference sequence). Measured with immunoSEQ multiplex PCR; TCRdb has only the in-frame clones, and not every one. This sample yields roughly 100,000 clones, of which 65% to 85% are seen a single time; approximately 15% belongs to the top ten. Second-dose intervals of approximately 4 or approximately 12 weeks were pooled. Of note for this clone: Its target is unknown.

This chain connects TRBV5-4 to TRBJ2-3; D gene uncertain. This TCR was sampled from an adult who received the AZD1222 COVID-19 vaccine. Sample: peripheral blood, taken 28 days after the second AZD1222 dose. CDR3 loop: CASSLRWADTQYF. The CDR3 region has the DNA TGTGCCAGCAGCTTGAGATGGGCAGATACGCAGTATTTT.